The subject of this entry is one TCR beta chain. This specimen belongs to a study of blood T cell repertoires in COVID-19. Whole-study context: PBMCs, B-cell-depleted T cells, or T cells provided the cDNA or gDNA that made up the material.

Only in-frame clones appear in the TCRdb table, and some are missing; sequencing was by immunoSEQ multiplex PCR. The repertoire holds 60,000 to 70,000 clones, with about four fifths as singletons. The specimen sequenced was peripheral blood. The TCR sequence derives from a woman in her sixties or seventies with acute or convalescent COVID-19.

CDR3 nucleotides: TGTGCCAGCAGCGTCCCGACGGGACAGGGGTCCAATGAGCAGTTCTTC. It translates to CASSVPTGQGSNEQFF. This chain connects TRBV9 to TRBJ2-1; 10 bases are a match to TRBD1. V was pared by 2 bases and J by 6 bases, with 8 bases of the junction left unmatched. This CDR3 spans 16 amino acids. The germline V gene has CDR1 SGDLS and CDR2 YYNGEE.